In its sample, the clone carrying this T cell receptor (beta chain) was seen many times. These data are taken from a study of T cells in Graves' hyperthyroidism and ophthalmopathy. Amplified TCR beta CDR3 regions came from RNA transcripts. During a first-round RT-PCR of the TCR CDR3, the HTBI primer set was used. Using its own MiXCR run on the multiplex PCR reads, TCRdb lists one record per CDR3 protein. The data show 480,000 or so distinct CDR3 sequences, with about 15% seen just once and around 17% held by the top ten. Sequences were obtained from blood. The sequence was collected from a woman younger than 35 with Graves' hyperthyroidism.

The CDR3 here is CATSRGWEDRVNSPLHF. As DNA, the CDR3 is TGTGCCACCAGCAGAGGTTGGGAGGACAGGGTTAATTCACCCCTCCACTTT. The chain couples TRBV15 to TRBJ1-6; TRBD1 matches 8 bases. The ends lost 1 base at V and 6 bases at J; junction bases unmatched: 8. The CDR3 extends over 17 amino acids. In germline, CDR1 is LNHNV, CDR2 YYDKDF (reference sequence).